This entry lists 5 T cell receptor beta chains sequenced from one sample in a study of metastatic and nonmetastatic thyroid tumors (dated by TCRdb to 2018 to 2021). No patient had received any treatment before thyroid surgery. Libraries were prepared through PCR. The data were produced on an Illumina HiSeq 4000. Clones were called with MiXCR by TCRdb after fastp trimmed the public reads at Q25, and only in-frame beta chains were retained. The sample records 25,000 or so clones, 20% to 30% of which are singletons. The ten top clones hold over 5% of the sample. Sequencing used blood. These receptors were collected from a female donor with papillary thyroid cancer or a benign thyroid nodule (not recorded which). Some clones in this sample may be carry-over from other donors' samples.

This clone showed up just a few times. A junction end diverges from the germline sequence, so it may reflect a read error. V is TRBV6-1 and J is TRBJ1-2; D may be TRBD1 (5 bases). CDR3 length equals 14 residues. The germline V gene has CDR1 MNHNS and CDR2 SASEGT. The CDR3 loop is CASSVGVAAYVYTF. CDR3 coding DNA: TGTGCCAGCAGTGTAGGGGTGGCTGCCTATGTCTACACCTTC.

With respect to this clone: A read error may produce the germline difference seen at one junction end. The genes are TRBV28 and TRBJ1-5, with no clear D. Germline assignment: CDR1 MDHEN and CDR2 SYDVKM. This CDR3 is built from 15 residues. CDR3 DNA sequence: TGTGCCAGCAATCAATTTGGGTATAGCAATCAACCCCAGCATTTT. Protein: CASNQFGYSNQPQHF.

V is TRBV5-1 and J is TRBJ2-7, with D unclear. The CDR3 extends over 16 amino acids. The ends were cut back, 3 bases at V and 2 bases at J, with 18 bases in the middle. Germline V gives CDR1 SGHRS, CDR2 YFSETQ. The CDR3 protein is CASSSPDGFRPYEQYF. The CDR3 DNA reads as TGCGCCAGCAGCTCGCCGGATGGATTTAGGCCCTACGAGCAGTACTTC. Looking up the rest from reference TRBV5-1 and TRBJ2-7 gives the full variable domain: KAGVTQTPRYLIKTRGQQVTLSCSPISGHRSVSWYQQTPGQGLQFLFEYFSETQRNKGNFPGRFSGRQFSNSRSEMNVSTLELGDSALYLCASSSPDGFRPYEQYFGPGTRLTVT.

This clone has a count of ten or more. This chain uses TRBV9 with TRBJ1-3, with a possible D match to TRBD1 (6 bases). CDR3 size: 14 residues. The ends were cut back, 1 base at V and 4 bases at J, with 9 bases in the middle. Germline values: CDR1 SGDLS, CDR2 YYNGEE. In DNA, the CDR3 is TGTGCCAGCAGCGTAAAGGGGGGCGGAAACACCATATATTTT. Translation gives CASSVKGGGNTIYF. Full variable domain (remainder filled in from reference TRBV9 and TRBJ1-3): DSGVTQTPKHLITATGQRVTLRCSPRSGDLSVYWYQQSLDQGLQFLIQYYNGEERAKGNILERFSAQQFPDLHSELNLSSLELGDSALYFCASSVKGGGNTIYFGEGSWLTVV.

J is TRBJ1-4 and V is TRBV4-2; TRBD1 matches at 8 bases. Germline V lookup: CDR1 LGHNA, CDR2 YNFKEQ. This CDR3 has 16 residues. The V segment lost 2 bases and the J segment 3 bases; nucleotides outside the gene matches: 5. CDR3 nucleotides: TGTGCCAGCAGCCAACCTCCAGGGGGCCCTAATGAAAAACTGTTTTTT. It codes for CASSQPPGGPNEKLFF.